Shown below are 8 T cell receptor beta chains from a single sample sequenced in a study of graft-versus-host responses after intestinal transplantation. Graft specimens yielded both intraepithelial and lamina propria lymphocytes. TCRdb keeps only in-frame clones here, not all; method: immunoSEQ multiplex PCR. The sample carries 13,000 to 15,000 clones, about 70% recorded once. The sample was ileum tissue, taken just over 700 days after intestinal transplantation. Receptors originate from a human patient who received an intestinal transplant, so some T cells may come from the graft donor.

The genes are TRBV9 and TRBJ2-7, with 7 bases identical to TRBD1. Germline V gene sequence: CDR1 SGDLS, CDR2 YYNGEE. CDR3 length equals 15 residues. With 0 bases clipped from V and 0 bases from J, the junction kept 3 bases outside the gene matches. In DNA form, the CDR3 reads TGTGCCAGCAGCGTAGGGGGACAGAGCTCCTACGAGCAGTACTTC. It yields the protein CASSVGGQSSYEQYF.

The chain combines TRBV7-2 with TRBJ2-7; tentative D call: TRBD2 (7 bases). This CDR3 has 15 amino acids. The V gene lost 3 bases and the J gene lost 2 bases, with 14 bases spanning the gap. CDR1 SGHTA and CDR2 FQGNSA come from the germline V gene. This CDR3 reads CASSFWGGGTYEQYF. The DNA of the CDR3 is TGTGCCAGCAGCTTCTGGGGGGGCGGAACCTACGAGCAGTACTTC.

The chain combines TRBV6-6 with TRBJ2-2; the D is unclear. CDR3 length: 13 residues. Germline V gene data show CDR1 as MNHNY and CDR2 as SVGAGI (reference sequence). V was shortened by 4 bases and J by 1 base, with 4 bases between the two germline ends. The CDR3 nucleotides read TGTGCCAGCAGTTGGCTGAACACCGGGGAGCTGTTTTTT. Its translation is CASSWLNTGELFF.

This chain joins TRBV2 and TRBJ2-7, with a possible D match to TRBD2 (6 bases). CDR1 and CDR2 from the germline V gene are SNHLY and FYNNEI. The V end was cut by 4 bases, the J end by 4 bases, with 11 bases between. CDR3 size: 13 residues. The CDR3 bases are TGTGCCAGCAGTGTCGCGGGGCCGTACGAGCAGTACTTC. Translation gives CASSVAGPYEQYF.

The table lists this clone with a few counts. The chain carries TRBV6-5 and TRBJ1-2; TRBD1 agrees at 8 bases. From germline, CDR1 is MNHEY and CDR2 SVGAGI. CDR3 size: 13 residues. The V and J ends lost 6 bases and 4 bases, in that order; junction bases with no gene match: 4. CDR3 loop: CASSWTGSYGYTF. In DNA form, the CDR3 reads TGTGCCAGCAGCTGGACAGGGAGCTATGGCTACACCTTC.

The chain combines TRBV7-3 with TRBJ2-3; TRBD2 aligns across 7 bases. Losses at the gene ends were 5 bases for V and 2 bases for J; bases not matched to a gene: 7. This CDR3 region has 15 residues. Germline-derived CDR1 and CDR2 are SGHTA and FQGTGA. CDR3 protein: CASSLIAGITDTQYF. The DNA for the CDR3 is TGTGCCAGCAGCCTAATAGCGGGCATCACAGATACGCAGTATTTT.

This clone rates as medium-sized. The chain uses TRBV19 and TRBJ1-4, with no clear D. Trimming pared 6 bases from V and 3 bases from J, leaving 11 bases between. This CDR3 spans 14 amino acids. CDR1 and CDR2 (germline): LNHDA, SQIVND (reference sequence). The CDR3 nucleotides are TGTGCCAGTAGCAAGGTAGCACCTAATGAAAAACTGTTTTTT. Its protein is CASSKVAPNEKLFF.

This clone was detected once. The CDR3 reads CASSPTGTDTGELFF. CDR3 DNA sequence: TGTGCCAGCAGCCCCACTGGGACAGACACCGGGGAGCTGTTTTTT. The V and J genes are TRBV7-3 and TRBJ2-2; 7 positions match TRBD1. CDR1 is SGHTA, CDR2 FQGTGA, per germline. This CDR3 spans 15 amino acids. V shed 5 bases, J shed 3 bases, and the junction held 6 bases outside the gene matches.